The rows below give T cell receptor beta chains drawn from one sample of a study of T cell responses to AZD1222 COVID-19 vaccine. Using immunoSEQ multiplex PCR, the repertoire was profiled, and TCRdb retains in-frame clones only, with some absent. The sample carries around 120,000 clones, roughly 89% recorded once. This material consisted of peripheral blood, taken on day 0 of AZD1222 vaccination. These receptors all come from an adult in good health. Each CDR3 is given with its conserved first and last residue. The D gene is left open where the match is weak. Clone size, where shown, is once, few, many, or a class for clones that have expanded.

D,size,J,V,DNA,CDR3
TRBD1,NA,TRBJ2-5,TRBV15,TGTGCCACCAGCGGATTACCGGGACAGCCGGTGGAGACCCAGTACTTC,CATSGLPGQPVETQYF
NA,NA,TRBJ1-3,TRBV9,TGTGCCAGCAGCGTAAGCCTCGCACAAAGAAGCTCTGGAAACACCATATATTTT,CASSVSLAQRSSGNTIYF
NA,NA,TRBJ2-5,TRBV5-5,TGTGCCAGCAGCCCTTACAGCGGGGAGACCCAGTACTTC,CASSPYSGETQYF
NA,NA,TRBJ2-1,TRBV19,TGTGCCAGTAGTATAGCCGACAGACTCAATGAGCAGTTCTTC,CASSIADRLNEQFF
TRBD1,NA,TRBJ2-5,TRBV7-2,TGTGCCAGCAGCCCCAGAAGCAGGGGGCAAGAGACCCAGTACTTC,CASSPRSRGQETQYF
NA,NA,TRBJ1-5,TRBV7-3,TGTGCCAGCACCATTATGCGGCCCCAGCATTTT,CASTIMRPQHF
NA,NA,TRBJ1-2,TRBV19,TGTGCCAGTGGCAACCCAGGGTATGGCTACACCTTC,CASGNPGYGYTF
TRBD1,NA,TRBJ1-4,TRBV15,TGTGCCACCAGCACGGGACAGGGGAGTGAAAAACTGTTTTTT,CATSTGQGSEKLFF
NA,NA,TRBJ1-1,TRBV12-5,TGTGCTAGTGGTTTGGTATTAAGGACAGACCATTACACTGAAGCTTTCTTT,CASGLVLRTDHYTEAFF
TRBD1,NA,TRBJ2-5,TRBV5-6,TGTGCCAGCAGCTCAGGACCGGGACAGGGCGGTAGGACCCAGTACTTC,CASSSGPGQGGRTQYF
NA,NA,TRBJ2-2,TRBV27,TGTGCCAGCAGTTTTTCCCGGGGAACCGGGGAGCTGTTTTTT,CASSFSRGTGELFF
NA,NA,TRBJ1-1,TRBV19,TGTGCCAGTAGTATACGACCTACCGGCACTGAAGCTTTCTTT,CASSIRPTGTEAFF
NA,NA,TRBJ2-2,TRBV6-5,TGTGCCACGGGGTTTAACCAAATTTCCACCGGGGAGCTGTTTTTT,CATGFNQISTGELFF
NA,NA,TRBJ2-2,TRBV5-1,TGCGCCAGCAGCTCACTTATAGGGGGAACCGGGGAGCTGTTTTTT,CASSSLIGGTGELFF
NA,NA,TRBJ1-1,TRBV7-9,TGTGCCAGCAGCTTAGCGCGTGGCAGCACTGAAGCTTTCTTT,CASSLARGSTEAFF
NA,NA,TRBJ2-1,TRBV12-1,TGTGCCAGCTCGATAATTGGACTAGCGGGACTGAATCCCGGCAATGAGCAGTTCTTC,CASSIIGLAGLNPGNEQFF
NA,NA,TRBJ1-6,TRBV14,TGTGCCAGCAGCCAAGATAACAGGGTCGGATCACCCCTCCACTTT,CASSQDNRVGSPLHF
TRBD2,NA,TRBJ2-5,TRBV5-4,TGTGCCAGCAGCATAGCGGGAGGTCAAGAGACCCAGTACTTC,CASSIAGGQETQYF
TRBD1,NA,TRBJ1-6,TRBV27,TGTGCCAGCAGTCCCGGCGACAGGGAAAGATCACCCCTCCACTTT,CASSPGDRERSPLHF
NA,NA,TRBJ1-5,TRBV28,TGTGCCAGCAGAGGGGACTTTTCAGGCAATCAGCCCCAGCATTTT,CASRGDFSGNQPQHF
TRBD2,NA,TRBJ2-3,TRBV28,TGTGCCAGCAGCACCACCGGGACTAGCGCTAGCACAGATACGCAGTATTTT,CASSTTGTSASTDTQYF
TRBD2,NA,TRBJ2-6,TRBV27,TGTGCCAGCACGGGGGGAACTGGGGCCAACGTCCTGACTTTC,CASTGGTGANVLTF
NA,NA,TRBJ2-5,TRBV7-2,TGTGCCAGCAGCTTAGCGCGGGGGCGGGGGATCCAAGAGACCCAGTACTTC,CASSLARGRGIQETQYF
NA,once,TRBJ1-2,TRBV6-5,TGTGCCAGCAGTTCGGGGGGAAGCTATGGCTACACCTTC,CASSSGGSYGYTF
NA,NA,TRBJ1-1,TRBV27,TGTGCCAGCAGGGTGACAGCCAGGAACACTGAAGCTTTCTTT,CASRVTARNTEAFF
NA,NA,TRBJ2-7,TRBV25-1,TGTGCCAGCAGTGCGTCCGGGCATTACGAGCAGTACTTC,CASSASGHYEQYF
TRBD1,NA,TRBJ1-1,TRBV5-1,TGCGCCAGTTCAAACCGGGACAGGGAAGCTTTCTTT,CASSNRDREAFF
TRBD1,NA,TRBJ1-1,TRBV6-5,TGTGCCAGCAGTTACACGGACAGGGTGTTCACTGAAGCTTTCTTT,CASSYTDRVFTEAFF
TRBD2,few,TRBJ2-2,TRBV27,TGTGCCAGCAGTCGACTAGCGGGAGTGGCCGGGGAGCTGTTTTTT,CASSRLAGVAGELFF
NA,NA,TRBJ1-5,TRBV5-1,TGCGCCAGCAGCTCTGGGTTGGGTCAGCCCCAGCATTTT,CASSSGLGQPQHF
NA,NA,TRBJ1-6,TRBV6-5,TGTGCCAGCACCCCGGGGCAGTATAATTCACCCCTCCACTTT,CASTPGQYNSPLHF
NA,NA,TRBJ1-1,TRBV29-1,TGCAGCGTTGAACAGGACAGTAACACTGAAGCTTTCTTT,CSVEQDSNTEAFF
NA,NA,TRBJ2-7,TRBV7-8,TGTGCCAGCAGCTTAAGGGCGGCAGAAAACGAGCAGTACTTC,CASSLRAAENEQYF
TRBD1,NA,TRBJ1-1,TRBV7-2,TGTGCCAGCGGGCAACAGGGGGACACTGAAGCTTTCTTT,CASGQQGDTEAFF
NA,NA,TRBJ2-5,TRBV11-2,TGTGCCAGCAGCTTCGCCCCATCGGTGGGGCAAGAGACCCAGTACTTC,CASSFAPSVGQETQYF
NA,NA,TRBJ2-1,TRBV18,TGTGCCAGCTCACATGGTCGGGCACCCCTAGCCAATGAGCAGTTCTTC,CASSHGRAPLANEQFF
NA,NA,TRBJ2-5,TRBV7-7,TGTGCTAGCAGCTTAGGAGGCGGAGAGACCCAGTACTTC,CASSLGGGETQYF
TRBD2,once,TRBJ2-3,TRBV7-2,TGTGCCAGCAGCTTAGGGAGCGGGATTGGCACAGATACGCAGTATTTT,CASSLGSGIGTDTQYF
TRBD1,NA,TRBJ1-2,TRBV10-3,TGTGCCTCCCACGACAGGGAACAAGCTAACTATGGCTACACCTTC,CASHDREQANYGYTF
TRBD1,NA,TRBJ1-2,TRBV12-5,TGTGCTAGTGGTTTCTACGGAGGGGGCAACGGCTACACCTTC,CASGFYGGGNGYTF
TRBD2,once,TRBJ2-5,TRBV29-1,TGCAGCGTTGATCTATCAGGGAGGGTAGAGACCCAGTACTTC,CSVDLSGRVETQYF
NA,NA,TRBJ1-1,TRBV6-5,TGTGCCAGCAGTTCGGGGACGGGCCGCTTGGCTTTCTTT,CASSSGTGRLAFF
TRBD1,NA,TRBJ1-1,TRBV2,TGTGCCAGCACCGGCCCCCAGGGGGCGTTGGCTTTCTTT,CASTGPQGALAFF
NA,NA,TRBJ1-6,TRBV5-1,TGCGCCAGCAGCTTGGCCCCAGTGACAGGTCACAGTCTCCTCCACTTT,CASSLAPVTGHSLLHF
NA,NA,TRBJ2-4,TRBV7-8,TGTGCCAGCAGCTTAGGGGGAACCCTAGCCAAAAACATTCAGTACTTC,CASSLGGTLAKNIQYF
TRBD1,NA,TRBJ2-1,TRBV18,TGTGCCAGCTCACCGGGGGACAGTAGGCTCGGTGAGCAGTTCTTC,CASSPGDSRLGEQFF